A single sample gave rise to the 17 T cell receptor beta chains below, sequenced in a study of PD-L1 blockade in urothelial cancer. TCRdb keeps only in-frame clones here, not all; method: immunoSEQ multiplex PCR. The repertoire holds around 130,000 clones, with approximately 84% as singletons. Time point defined: pretreatment peripheral blood. Here the sequenced sample was PBMCs, taken around atezolizumab (anti-PD-L1) treatment. Source of these receptors: a man in his fifties with urothelial cancer.

The chain combines TRBV7-9 with TRBJ1-1; 7 nucleotides match TRBD1. The CDR3 extends over 15 amino acids. From germline, CDR1 is SEHNR and CDR2 FQNEAQ (reference sequence). V lost 2 bases and J lost 5; bases outside the gene matches: 8. DNA for the CDR3: TGTGCCAGCAGCTTATCGAGGGGGCTGGGAACTGAAGCTTTCTTT. Amino acids: CASSLSRGLGTEAFF.

V is TRBV2 and J is TRBJ1-5; unclear D gene. Per germline, CDR1 SNHLY and CDR2 FYNNEI. V lost 3 bases to trimming and J lost 6 bases, with 3 bases between them. CDR3 size: 11 residues. CDR3 bases: TGTGCCAGCAGTGAGAGTCAGCCCCAGCATTTT. Translation: CASSESQPQHF.

The chain uses TRBV5-1 and TRBJ2-7; 10 bases are a match to TRBD2. Trimming at V came to 5 bases and at J to 1 base, leaving 6 bases not matched to a gene. The germline CDR1 and CDR2 sequences are SGHRS and YFSETQ. The CDR3 length is 15 residues. The CDR3 protein is CASRRLAGGSYEQYF. The CDR3 DNA reads as TGCGCCAGCAGAAGACTAGCGGGTGGATCCTACGAGCAGTACTTC.

The rearrangement links TRBV2 to TRBJ2-1; a weak D match, TRBD2 (6 bases). Germline V gene lookup returns CDR1 SNHLY and CDR2 FYNNEI. With 8 bases removed from V and 8 bases from J, the gap between germline ends came to 19 bases. The CDR3 has 14 amino acids. CDR3 residues: CASAGGGTGDEQFF. CDR3 nucleotides: TGTGCCAGCGCCGGGGGAGGAACGGGCGATGAGCAGTTCTTC.

This clone was detected only once. The CDR3 protein is CASSLGLAGAMNEQFF. As DNA, the CDR3 is TGTGCCAGCAGTTTAGGACTAGCGGGAGCTATGAATGAGCAGTTCTTC. V and J are TRBV6-5 and TRBJ2-1, with 13 bases that match TRBD2. J lost 7 bases, V lost 4 bases, and 7 bases had no gene match. This CDR3 is built from 16 residues. CDR1 and CDR2 (germline): MNHEY, SVGAGI.

This chain joins TRBV14 and TRBJ2-7; a possible D gene is TRBD1 (5 bases). From germline, CDR1 is SGHDN and CDR2 FVKESK. This CDR3 comprises 14 residues. The ends were cut back, 1 base at V and 2 bases at J, with 9 bases in the middle. CDR3 loop: CASSQARDPYEQYF. The CDR3 bases are TGTGCCAGCAGCCAAGCCAGGGATCCCTACGAGCAGTACTTC. Looking up the rest from reference TRBV14 and TRBJ2-7 gives the full variable domain: EAGVTQFPSHSVIEKGQTVTLRCDPISGHDNLYWYRRVMGKEIKFLLHFVKESKQDESGMPNNRFLAERTGGTYSTLKVQPAELEDSGVYFCASSQARDPYEQYFGPGTRLTVT.

This clone was detected only a few times. This chain uses TRBV15 with TRBJ2-5; D is possibly TRBD2 (6 bases). In germline, CDR1 is LNHNV, CDR2 YYDKDF (reference sequence). CDR3 length: 14 residues. V lost 5 bases and J lost 3, with 13 bases in between. The CDR3 reads CATSGLRGKETQYF. DNA of the CDR3: TGTGCCACCAGCGGGCTTCGGGGGAAAGAGACCCAGTACTTC.

This clone was detected a few times. The V and J genes are TRBV6-7 and TRBJ1-1; D call uncertain. TRBV6-7 is recorded as an ORF, its role being uncertain. Trimming cost V 7 bases and J 1 base, with 7 bases left between them. The CDR3 has 12 amino acids. For the CDR3, the DNA is TGTGCCAGCACTCTAAAGAACACTGAAGCTTTCTTT. Translated: CASTLKNTEAFF.

This clone turned up a few times. The genes are TRBV19 and TRBJ1-1; possible D gene TRBD1, 5 bases. With 7 bases removed from V and 1 base from J, the gap between germline ends came to 13 bases. The CDR3 totals 14 residues. Germline CDR1 LNHDA, CDR2 SQIVND (reference sequence). The chain's CDR3 is CASTPGGRNTEAFF. Written as DNA, the CDR3 is TGTGCCAGTACTCCGGGGGGACGGAACACTGAAGCTTTCTTT.

The chain uses TRBV5-6 and TRBJ1-2, with D maybe TRBD1 (6 bases). CDR3 length equals 13 residues. Trimming stripped 0 bases from V and 8 bases from J, with 11 bases between. CDR1 SGHDT and CDR2 YYEEEE come from the germline V gene. The CDR3 sequence is CASSLGEGVGYTF. CDR3 sequence (DNA): TGTGCCAGCAGCTTGGGGGAGGGGGTCGGCTACACCTTC.

The chain carries TRBV7-9 and TRBJ2-3; 12 nucleotides line up with TRBD2. The CDR3 is 16 amino acids. Losses at the gene ends were 2 bases for V and 7 bases for J; bases not matched to a gene: 7. Germline CDR1 and CDR2: SEHNR and FQNEAQ (reference sequence). CDR3 sequence reads: CASSLSLAGGPNTQYF. The CDR3 region has the DNA TGTGCCAGCAGCTTATCTCTAGCGGGAGGGCCAAATACGCAGTATTTT.

The chain uses TRBV5-5 and TRBJ1-5; 10 bases match TRBD1. CDR3 length: 15 amino acids. V lost 2 bases to trimming and J lost 4 bases; unmatched junction nucleotides: 3. CDR1 is SGHKS, CDR2 YYEKEE, per germline (reference sequence). CDR3 amino acids: CASSLRTGGNQPQHF. The CDR3 DNA reads TGTGCCAGCAGCTTAAGGACAGGGGGAAATCAGCCCCAGCATTTT.

This clone came up a few times. The V gene is TRBV11-1, the J gene TRBJ1-1; the D gene is possibly TRBD1 (5 bases). The CDR3 sequence is 15 residues long. Trimming took 0 bases from V and 4 from J, leaving 12 bases between them. Germline V gene sequence: CDR1 SGHAT, CDR2 FQDESV (reference sequence). The CDR3 DNA is TGTGCCAGCAGCTTAGCGTCGGGGGTGCGCACTGAAGCTTTCTTT. This translates into CASSLASGVRTEAFF.

This clone was seen once. V usage is TRBV6-1 and J usage is TRBJ1-1; a possible D gene is TRBD1 (6 bases). V lost 11 bases, J lost 2 bases, and 15 bases lay in between. From germline, CDR1 is MNHNS and CDR2 SASEGT. The CDR3 spans 13 residues. The CDR3 DNA is TGTGCCTCTAAACAGGGCCCTAACACTGAAGCTTTCTTT. Translated, it gives CASKQGPNTEAFF.

The chain has TRBV23-1 and TRBJ2-7; 8 nucleotides match TRBD1. TRBV23-1 is noted as an ORF with a role that remains uncertain. J lost 2 bases, V lost 3 bases, and 12 bases had no gene match. The CDR3 totals 17 residues. This CDR3 reads CASSHKHSGTGPYEQYF. The DNA for the CDR3 is TGCGCCAGCAGTCATAAACACTCCGGGACAGGCCCCTACGAGCAGTACTTC.

This chain connects TRBV10-3 to TRBJ1-6; the D gene is possibly TRBD1 (6 bases). The germline V gene has CDR1 ENHRY and CDR2 SYGVKD. The CDR3 runs 16 residues. The V end lost 0 bases, the J end lost 10 bases, and 16 bases lay between the germline ends. The DNA for the CDR3 is TGTGCCATCAGTGAGTCGACTCGCACAGGGAACTCACCCCTCCACTTT. Translated: CAISESTRTGNSPLHF.

This chain links TRBV23-1 with TRBJ1-5; D is unclear. TRBV23-1 is noted as an ORF with a role that remains uncertain. V lost 10 bases and J lost 0, with 13 bases in between. This CDR3 has 14 amino acids. CDR3 nucleotides: TGCGCCACCGGCGGGGTCCATAGCAATCAGCCCCAGCATTTT. It specifies CATGGVHSNQPQHF.